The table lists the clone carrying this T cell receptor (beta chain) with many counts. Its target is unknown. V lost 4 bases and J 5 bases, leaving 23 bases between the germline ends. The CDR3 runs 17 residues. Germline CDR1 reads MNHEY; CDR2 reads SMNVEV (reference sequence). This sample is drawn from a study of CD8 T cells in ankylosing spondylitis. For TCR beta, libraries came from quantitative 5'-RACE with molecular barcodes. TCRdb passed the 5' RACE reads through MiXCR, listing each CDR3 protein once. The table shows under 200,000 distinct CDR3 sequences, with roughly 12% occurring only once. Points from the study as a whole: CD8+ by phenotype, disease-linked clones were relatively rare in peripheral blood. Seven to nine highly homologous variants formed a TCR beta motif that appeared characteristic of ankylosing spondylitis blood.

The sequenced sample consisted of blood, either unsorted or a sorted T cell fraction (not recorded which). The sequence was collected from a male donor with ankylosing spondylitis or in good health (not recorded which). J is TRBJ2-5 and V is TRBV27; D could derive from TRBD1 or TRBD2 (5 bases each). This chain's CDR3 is CASSYHPPGGGLETQYF. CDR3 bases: TGTGCCAGCAGTTACCATCCGCCGGGTGGGGGATTGGAGACCCAGTACTTC.